The 7 T cell receptor beta chains reported below all come from one sample, sequenced in a study of blood T cell repertoires in COVID-19. The table came from immunoSEQ multiplex PCR; TCRdb's copy has only in-frame clones and leaves some out. The profile shows over 250,000 clones, 88% of them singletons. Sequencing was carried out using PBMCs or T cells enriched from blood (not recorded which). These receptors all come from a woman aged 60-75 years in a cohort exposed to, infected with or recovered from COVID-19 (not recorded which).

The gene calls are TRBV5-1 and TRBJ2-5; 10 bases agree with TRBD1. Trimming at V came to 2 bases and at J to 4 bases, leaving 8 bases not matched to a gene. In germline, CDR1 is SGHRS, CDR2 YFSETQ. The CDR3 runs 16 residues. The chain's CDR3 is CASSFLGQGIVETQYF. The CDR3 DNA reads as TGCGCCAGCAGCTTCCTGGGACAGGGGATAGTAGAGACCCAGTACTTC.

This clone has just one count. This sequence joins TRBV3-1 (or the pseudogene TRBV3-2) and TRBJ2-7; tentative D call: TRBD2 (6 bases). Per germline, CDR1 LGHDT and CDR2 YNNKEL (reference sequence). Trimming left V 3 bases short and J 6 bases short, with 9 bases between. The CDR3 extends over 12 amino acids. The CDR3 sequence: CASSQKTSEQYF. CDR3 DNA sequence: TGTGCCAGCAGCCAGAAGACTAGCGAGCAGTACTTC.

This clone was seen just once. The chain recombines TRBV30 with TRBJ1-5; possible D gene TRBD1, 5 bases. Trimming left V 1 base short and J 6 bases short, with 13 bases between. The CDR3 length is 14 residues. Germline CDR1 is GTSNPN and CDR2 is SVGIG (reference sequence). CDR3: CAWSGGGEGQPQHF. As DNA, the CDR3 is TGTGCCTGGAGTGGGGGAGGGGAAGGTCAGCCCCAGCATTTT.

The chain links TRBV24-1 to TRBJ2-6; TRBD1 aligns across 7 bases. The ends lost 1 base at V and 0 bases at J; junction bases unmatched: 8. CDR1 is KGHDR and CDR2 is SFDVKD in the germline V gene. The CDR3 has 19 amino acids. In DNA form, the CDR3 reads TGTGCCACCAGTGATTTTGGGACAGTGCTGTTCTCTGGGGCCAACGTCCTGACTTTC. Protein product: CATSDFGTVLFSGANVLTF.

DNA of the CDR3: TGTGCCTCCACCCCGGGGAGCGCGGGCAATCAGCCCCAGCATTTT. Translated, it gives CASTPGSAGNQPQHF. The genes are TRBV28 and TRBJ1-5; D call uncertain. Per germline, CDR1 MDHEN and CDR2 SYDVKM. Trimming stripped 11 bases from V and 2 bases from J, with 19 bases between. This CDR3 has 15 residues.

The chain carries TRBV2 and TRBJ2-1, with TRBD1 as a possible D gene (6 bases). CDR1 SNHLY and CDR2 FYNNEI come from the germline V gene. CDR3 length: 14 residues. V was shortened by 7 bases and J by 8 bases, with 18 bases between the two germline ends. CDR3 nucleotides: TGTGCCAGCATCGCGGACAGAATGTTCCATGAGCAGTTCTTC. Amino acid sequence: CASIADRMFHEQFF.

The V call is TRBV30, the J call TRBJ1-1; weak D call: TRBD1 (5 bases). Germline CDR1 GTSNPN, CDR2 SVGIG (reference sequence). V shed 4 bases and J shed 5 bases, with 11 bases lying between them. CDR3 size: 12 residues. As DNA, the CDR3 is TGTGCCTGGAACAGGCTGGAGACTGAAGCTTTCTTT. Its translation: CAWNRLETEAFF.